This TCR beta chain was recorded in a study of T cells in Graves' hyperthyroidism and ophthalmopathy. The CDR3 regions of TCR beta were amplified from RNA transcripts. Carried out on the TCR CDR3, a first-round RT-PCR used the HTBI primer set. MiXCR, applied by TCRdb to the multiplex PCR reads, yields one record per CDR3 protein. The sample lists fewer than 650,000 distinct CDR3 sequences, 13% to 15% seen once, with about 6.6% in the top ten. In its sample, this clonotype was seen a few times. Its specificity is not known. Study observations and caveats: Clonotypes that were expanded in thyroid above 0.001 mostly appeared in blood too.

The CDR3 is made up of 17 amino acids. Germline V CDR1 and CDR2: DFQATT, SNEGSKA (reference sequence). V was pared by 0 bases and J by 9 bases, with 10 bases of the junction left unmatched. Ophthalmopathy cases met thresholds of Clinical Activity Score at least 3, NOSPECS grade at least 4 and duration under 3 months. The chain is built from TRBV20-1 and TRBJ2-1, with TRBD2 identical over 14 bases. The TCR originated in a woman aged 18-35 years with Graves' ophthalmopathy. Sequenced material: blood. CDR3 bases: TGCAGTGCTAGAGATAGGGCGACTAGCGGGAGGGCAGGTGAGCAGTTCTTC. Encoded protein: CSARDRATSGRAGEQFF.